The clone carrying this T cell receptor beta chain has just a few counts. These data originate in a study of CD8+ T cells in alopecia areata. In the study overall: Treated patients received oral tofacitinib, 5 to 10 mg twice daily.

Indicated treatment: oral pan-JAK inhibitor, 5-10 mg twice daily. Trimming took off 1 base at V and 1 base at J, with 10 bases between the two ends. Germline-derived CDR1 and CDR2 are MGHDK and SYGVNS. The length of the CDR3 is 15 residues. Extracted RNA was reverse transcribed into cDNA, the sequencing template. Clones were read by immunoSEQ multiplex PCR, and TCRdb kept only the in-frame ones, dropping some. The table includes 70,000 or so clones, roughly 30% detected once. The chain uses TRBV25-1 and TRBJ1-2; weak D call: TRBD1 (6 bases). The source material was CD8+ T cells sorted from blood, sampled at week 4, from a patient treated with tofacitinib. The receptor's source is a human donor with alopecia areata. The CDR3 region is CASSEWAGDNYGYTF. In nucleotides, the CDR3 is TGTGCCAGCAGTGAATGGGCAGGGGATAACTATGGCTACACCTTC.